This T cell receptor (beta chain) is drawn from a study of blood T cell repertoires in COVID-19. Study as a whole: Donors in the United States, Italy and Spain gave samples during acute or convalescent COVID-19. PBMCs, B-cell-depleted T cells, or T cells were the source of the cDNA or gDNA that made up the material.

Original processing notes: How many nucleated cells were present was estimated from reference gene primer amplification. Assay used: immunoSEQ multiplex PCR; TCRdb lists only in-frame clones, some missing. V and J calls and clone size come straight from that table; D and trimming were deduced from the DNA. The repertoire holds approximately 300,000 clones, with over 70% as singletons. The ends were cut back, 4 bases at V and 0 bases at J, with 10 bases in the middle. Germline CDR1 is GTSNPN and CDR2 is SVGIG (reference sequence). The CDR3 covers 15 residues. The chain combines TRBV30 with TRBJ1-6; possibly TRBD1 for D (5 bases). Sequenced: peripheral blood. This clonotype was sampled from a woman in her forties or fifties with acute or convalescent COVID-19. This chain's CDR3 is CAWTGPSSYNSPLHF. CDR3 nucleotides: TGTGCCTGGACAGGGCCGAGCTCCTATAATTCACCCCTCCACTTT.